What follows are 27 T cell receptor beta chains derived from one specimen sequenced in a study of cytomegalovirus exposure and HLA in healthy donors. Primers included in the PCR were 60 Vbeta and 13 Jbeta primers. Here immunoSEQ multiplex PCR was the method, and the copy in TCRdb shows in-frame clones only, minus some. The table shows 40,000 to 55,000 clones, with over 70% occurring only once. Sequenced: PBMCs. These receptor sequences come from a man in his thirties or forties in good health and CMV-seropositive.

The chain couples TRBV5-6 to TRBJ1-2; TRBD1 matches 7 bases. V trimming: 4 bases; J trimming: 0 bases; junction bases outside the gene matches: 3. Germline V gene lookup returns CDR1 SGHDT and CDR2 YYEEEE. The CDR3 extends over 14 amino acids. The chain's CDR3 is CASSQGQSNYGYTF. Here the CDR3 DNA reads TGTGCCAGCAGCCAGGGACAGTCTAACTATGGCTACACCTTC.

The rearrangement uses TRBV28 and TRBJ1-5; D call uncertain. Germline V gives CDR1 MDHEN, CDR2 SYDVKM. The CDR3 length is 12 residues. V was cut by 5 bases and J by 5 bases, with 7 bases left in between. The CDR3 spells CASSPTDQPQHF. The DNA for the CDR3 is TGTGCCAGCAGTCCTACAGATCAGCCCCAGCATTTT.

The genes are TRBV5-1 and TRBJ1-2; tentatively, D is TRBD1 (5 bases). This CDR3 comprises 14 residues. The V gene lost 3 bases and the J gene lost 4 bases, with 13 bases spanning the gap. Per germline, CDR1 SGHRS and CDR2 YFSETQ. CDR3 in DNA: TGCGCCAGCAGCTGGGGCGGGGCAGGCTATGGCTACACCTTC. Encoded protein: CASSWGGAGYGYTF.

Only a few counts were recorded for this clone. V usage is TRBV5-1 and J usage is TRBJ2-1; TRBD2 matches at 15 bases. CDR3 length: 15 residues. Germline CDR1 and CDR2: SGHRS and YFSETQ. V was pared by 4 bases and J by 6 bases, with 2 bases of the junction left unmatched. The CDR3 loop is CASSQGLAGGNEQFF. The CDR3 DNA sequence: TGCGCCAGCAGCCAGGGACTAGCGGGGGGCAATGAGCAGTTCTTC.

The V call is TRBV6-1, the J call TRBJ2-3; D unclear. V shed 1 base and J shed 8 bases, with 16 bases lying between them. CDR1 MNHNS and CDR2 SASEGT come from the germline V gene. This CDR3 region has 15 residues. The CDR3 DNA sequence: TGTGCCAGCAGTGAAGGGGTAGCCAGCCCAGCTACGCAGTATTTT. Protein sequence: CASSEGVASPATQYF.

The rearrangement joins TRBV5-1 to TRBJ2-5, with a possible D match to TRBD1 (5 bases). The CDR3 sequence is 16 residues long. Trimming removed 0 bases at V and 0 bases at J, with 12 bases between. The germline CDR1 and CDR2 sequences are SGHRS and YFSETQ. CDR3 in amino acids: CASSLEGRMYQETQYF. The CDR3 nucleotides are TGCGCCAGCAGCTTGGAGGGGCGAATGTACCAAGAGACCCAGTACTTC. Full variable domain (missing parts from reference TRBV5-1 and TRBJ2-5): KAGVTQTPRYLIKTRGQQVTLSCSPISGHRSVSWYQQTPGQGLQFLFEYFSETQRNKGNFPGRFSGRQFSNSRSEMNVSTLELGDSALYLCASSLEGRMYQETQYFGPGTRLLVL.

This chain uses TRBV2 with TRBJ2-7; 12 nucleotides match TRBD2. The CDR3 has 16 amino acids. In germline, CDR1 is SNHLY, CDR2 FYNNEI. V shed 7 bases, J shed 4 bases, and the junction held 11 bases outside the gene matches. The CDR3 coding sequence is TGTGCCAGCAACTGGGAACTAGCGGGGGGATCGTACGAGCAGTACTTC. Encoded protein: CASNWELAGGSYEQYF.

This chain uses TRBV11-2 with TRBJ2-3, with TRBD2 matching over 11 bases. The germline gives CDR1 SGHAT, CDR2 FQNNGV. V shed 1 base, J shed 3 bases, and the junction held 3 bases outside the gene matches. CDR3 size: 16 residues. CDR3 in amino acids: CASSLGLAGLTDTQYF. For the CDR3, the DNA is TGTGCCAGCAGCTTAGGACTAGCGGGGCTTACAGATACGCAGTATTTT.

The chain employs TRBV11-1 and TRBJ1-2; D gene uncertain. This CDR3 has 14 amino acids. Germline loops: CDR1 SGHAT, CDR2 FQDESV (reference sequence). Between the trimmed V and J ends, which lost 0 bases and 2 bases, there was a span of 7 bases. CDR3 DNA sequence: TGTGCCAGCAGCTTAGCGTCGGTGAACTATGGCTACACCTTC. Protein product: CASSLASVNYGYTF.

The chain carries TRBV11-1 and TRBJ1-5, with D possibly TRBD1 on 5 matching bases. Trimming took off 5 bases at V and 4 bases at J, with 9 bases between the two ends. Germline V gene data show CDR1 as SGHAT and CDR2 as FQDESV (reference sequence). The CDR3 has 13 amino acids. The chain's CDR3 is CASSAQENQPQHF. CDR3 nucleotides: TGTGCCAGCAGCGCACAGGAAAATCAGCCCCAGCATTTT.

The V gene is TRBV5-1, the J gene TRBJ2-1; tentative D call: TRBD1 (5 bases). CDR1 and CDR2 from the germline V gene are SGHRS and YFSETQ. V was trimmed by 4 bases and J by 0 bases, leaving 11 bases between them. CDR3 length: 15 residues. In DNA, the CDR3 is TGCGCCAGCAGCCCCGGACAAAGCTCCTACAATGAGCAGTTCTTC. Encoded protein: CASSPGQSSYNEQFF. The whole variable domain, remainder taken from reference TRBV5-1 and TRBJ2-1, is KAGVTQTPRYLIKTRGQQVTLSCSPISGHRSVSWYQQTPGQGLQFLFEYFSETQRNKGNFPGRFSGRQFSNSRSEMNVSTLELGDSALYLCASSPGQSSYNEQFFGPGTRLTVL.

The V and J genes are TRBV7-2 and TRBJ2-3; 7 nucleotides agree with TRBD2. Per the germline V gene, CDR1 is SGHTA and CDR2 is FQGNSA. Germline trimming cut 5 bases from V and 1 base from J; bases unmatched to any gene: 12. The CDR3 has 17 amino acids. The CDR3 loop reads CASSPIALTSGTDTQYF. The CDR3 DNA follows: TGTGCCAGCAGCCCAATCGCCCTAACTAGCGGCACAGATACGCAGTATTTT.

In this sample, this clone turned up once. The chain links TRBV5-6 to TRBJ2-6; perhaps TRBD2 as D (5 bases). The CDR3 runs 15 residues. The germline CDR1 and CDR2 sequences are SGHDT and YYEEEE. The V end was cut by 1 base, the J end by 3 bases, with 8 bases between. The CDR3 nucleotides read TGTGCCAGCAGCTTGCGGGGTCGTGGGGCCAACGTCCTGACTTTC. Translation: CASSLRGRGANVLTF.

This clone came up once. The V call is TRBV28, the J call TRBJ2-3, with TRBD2 matching over 12 bases. Germline loops: CDR1 MDHEN, CDR2 SYDVKM. The V gene end was trimmed by 5 bases and the J gene end by 5 bases; junction bases not matched to a gene: 11. The CDR3 runs to 17 residues. DNA for the CDR3: TGTGCCAGCAGTCCGAGGACTAGCGGGGTCCCTGGAGATACGCAGTATTTT. Amino acids: CASSPRTSGVPGDTQYF. The entire variable domain, with the rest obtained from reference TRBV28 and TRBJ2-3, is as follows: DVKVTQSSRYLVKRTGEKVFLECVQDMDHENMFWYRQDPGLGLRLIYFSYDVKMKEKGDIPEGYSVSREKKERFSLILESASTNQTSMYLCASSPRTSGVPGDTQYFGPGTRLTVL.

V and J are TRBV30 and TRBJ1-1; possible D gene TRBD1, 5 bases. The V gene's germline CDR1 is GTSNPN and CDR2 SVGIG (reference sequence). Trimming pared 5 bases from V and 11 bases from J, leaving 15 bases between. This CDR3 contains 11 residues. The CDR3 loop reads CAWRQGPDAFF. CDR3 nucleotide sequence: TGTGCCTGGCGGCAGGGTCCCGACGCTTTCTTT.

This chain joins TRBV10-2 and TRBJ2-7; possible D gene TRBD1, 6 bases. CDR1 is WSHSY, CDR2 SAAADI, per germline. V lost 8 bases to trimming and J lost 2 bases, with 13 bases between them. The CDR3 sequence is 13 residues long. This chain's CDR3 is CASLTGLTYEQYF. DNA for the CDR3: TGCGCCAGCCTCACAGGGTTGACCTACGAGCAGTACTTC.

V and J are TRBV7-6 and TRBJ2-5, with TRBD2 identical over 16 bases. Losses at the gene ends were 6 bases for V and 4 bases for J; bases not matched to a gene: 5. The CDR3 spans 16 residues. Germline CDR1 SGHVS, CDR2 FNYEAQ. The CDR3 region has the DNA TGTGCCAGCAGGGAAGGGACTAGCGGGGGGGTAGAGACCCAGTACTTC. Residues: CASREGTSGGVETQYF.

The chain is built from TRBV5-1 and TRBJ1-6; 10 bases fit TRBD1. There are 18 residues in the CDR3. The germline CDR1 and CDR2 sequences are SGHRS and YFSETQ. The trim removed 3 bases at V and 4 bases at J, leaving 10 bases unmatched. CDR3: CASSSTTPGQGYNSPLHF. CDR3 nucleotides: TGCGCCAGCAGCTCCACAACCCCGGGACAGGGGTATAATTCACCCCTCCACTTT.

This sequence joins TRBV29-1 and TRBJ2-2; 11 nucleotides align to TRBD1. This CDR3 is built from 14 residues. V lost 5 bases and J lost 6; bases outside the gene matches: 5. Germline CDR1 reads SQVTM; CDR2 reads ANQGSEA. The DNA of the CDR3 is TGCAGCGTTCCTGGACAGGGGGCGGCCGGGGAGCTGTTTTTT. Translation gives CSVPGQGAAGELFF.

The V gene is TRBV23-1, the J gene TRBJ1-3; 8 bases agree with TRBD1. TRBV23-1 is an ORF for which the function is uncertain. The CDR3 is 15 amino acids. V lost 6 bases and J lost 0; bases outside the gene matches: 4. The CDR3 nucleotides are TGCGCCAGCAGCCCTACAGGGGGCTCTGGAAACACCATATATTTT. Protein sequence: CASSPTGGSGNTIYF.

This clone was counted a few times. The chain couples TRBV19 to TRBJ1-1; 8 nucleotides line up with TRBD1. The CDR3 runs to 14 residues. Germline V gene data show CDR1 as LNHDA and CDR2 as SQIVND (reference sequence). Trimming at V came to 7 bases and at J to 2 bases, leaving 6 bases not matched to a gene. The CDR3 bases are TGTGCCAGTACTTGGGACAGGATCAACACTGAAGCTTTCTTT. It specifies CASTWDRINTEAFF.

This chain uses TRBV5-6 with TRBJ2-3, with TRBD2 matching 7 bases. Trimming removed 4 bases from V and 2 bases from J; junction bases left unmatched: 4. CDR3 length equals 14 residues. The V gene's germline CDR1 is SGHDT and CDR2 YYEEEE. The DNA for the CDR3 is TGTGCCAGCAGCCCCGGGACTATCACAGATACGCAGTATTTT. It encodes CASSPGTITDTQYF.

The rearrangement links TRBV28 to TRBJ1-2; 12 nucleotides match TRBD1. The CDR3 sequence is 17 residues long. Germline CDR1 and CDR2: MDHEN and SYDVKM. J was trimmed by 6 bases and V by 4 bases; bases with no gene match: 12. In nucleotides, the CDR3 is TGTGCCAGCAGTTCCGTGGGGACAGGGGGCTCTTTTAATGGCTACACCTTC. Protein: CASSSVGTGGSFNGYTF.

The chain joins TRBV4-1 to TRBJ2-5; 9 bases are a match to TRBD2. The V segment lost 2 bases and the J segment 3 bases; nucleotides outside the gene matches: 7. The CDR3 loop spans 16 amino acids. CDR1 MGHRA and CDR2 YSYEKL come from the germline V gene. Here the CDR3 reads CASSQSPQRGEETQYF. CDR3 DNA sequence: TGCGCCAGCAGCCAATCCCCCCAGCGGGGGGAAGAGACCCAGTACTTC.

V usage is TRBV9 and J usage is TRBJ2-7; D might be TRBD2 (7 bases). CDR3 length equals 15 residues. V was clipped by 0 bases and J by 5 bases, with 15 bases between them. CDR1 and CDR2 from the germline V gene are SGDLS and YYNGEE. The CDR3 here is CASSVEWGGLNEQYF. The CDR3 DNA is TGTGCCAGCAGCGTAGAGTGGGGGGGCTTGAACGAGCAGTACTTC.

The chain has TRBV5-1 and TRBJ2-2; 7 bases agree with TRBD2. V lost 7 bases, J lost 3 bases, and 3 bases stayed unmatched. This CDR3 contains 13 residues. Germline V gives CDR1 SGHRS, CDR2 YFSETQ. CDR3 sequence reads: CASRGGDTGELFF. In nucleotides, the CDR3 is TGCGCCAGCCGGGGAGGGGACACCGGGGAGCTGTTTTTT.

The V and J genes are TRBV13 and TRBJ2-7, with 7 bases that match TRBD1. Trimming removed 5 bases from V and 2 bases from J; junction bases left unmatched: 12. The CDR3 sequence is 16 residues long. Germline V lookup: CDR1 PRHDT, CDR2 FYEKMQ (reference sequence). The DNA for the CDR3 is TGTGCCAGCAGCGAATCGGGACAGCCTGGCACCTACGAGCAGTACTTC. This translates into CASSESGQPGTYEQYF.